The next 32 T cell receptor beta chains were all read from a single sample in a study of T cells in women clearing cervical HPV infection. Data came from immunoSEQ multiplex PCR; TCRdb stores just in-frame clones and leaves some out. In all, the sample yields tens of thousands of clones. The sample taken for sequencing was blood buffy coat. The receptors come from a woman between 18 and 75 years old with a cervical HPV16 infection that either progressed to CIN3+ or cleared (not recorded which).

With respect to this clone: The read stops 3 residues short of the end of the CDR3; the missing end is completed from the germline J gene. J is TRBJ1-4 and V is TRBV7-9, with D possibly TRBD1 on 6 matching bases. Germline assignment: CDR1 SEHNR and CDR2 FQNEAQ (reference sequence). Trimming took 2 bases from V and 8 from J, leaving 12 bases between them. The CDR3 contains 14 residues. CDR3 bases read: TGTGCCAGCAGCTTACCACAGGGAAACGAAAAA. Translating gives CASSLPQGNEK. The CDR3 in its entirety is CASSLPQGNEKLFF.

The sequenced part of the CDR3 DNA is TGTGCCAGCAGCTTGGACGGCCGGGGAGCGGGGGAG. Translating gives CASSLDGRGAGE. The full CDR3 sequence reads CASSLDGRGAGELFF. J is TRBJ2-2 and V is TRBV5-4, with a weak D call TRBD2 (5 bases). The missing CDR3 end, 3 residues past where the read stops, is filled in from the germline J gene. The germline V and J ends were trimmed by 0 bases and 8 bases, with 14 bases remaining between them. The germline gives CDR1 SGHNT, CDR2 YYREEE (reference sequence). The CDR3 totals 15 residues.

In the case of this clone: The CDR3 is cut off 3 residues early in the read; its end comes from the germline J gene. The rearrangement uses TRBV2 and TRBJ2-2; D is perhaps TRBD2 (6 bases). Germline V gene data show CDR1 as SNHLY and CDR2 as FYNNEI. The CDR3 is 17 residues long. The CDR3 loop is CASSETPGVSGANVLFF. The covered CDR3 bases are TGTGCCAGCAGTGAAACCCCGGGGGTCTCTGGGGCCAACGTG.

Worth noting for this clone: From the germline J gene comes the end of the CDR3, since the read stops 3 residues before it. This rearrangement joins TRBV7-2 to TRBJ2-3, with D tentatively TRBD2 (7 bases). The CDR3 loop spans 15 amino acids. The V gene's germline CDR1 is SGHTA and CDR2 FQGNSA. The CDR3 here is CASSWGPGGQETQYF. The DNA read from the CDR3 is TGTGCCAGCAGCTGGGGACCGGGGGGCCAAGAGACG.

Regarding this clone: The CDR3 end falls 3 residues outside the read, so it is completed with the germline J gene. V is TRBV7-2 and J is TRBJ2-7; 9 bases agree with TRBD2. Germline lookup yields CDR1 SGHTA and CDR2 FQGNSA. The CDR3 contains 13 residues. Unmatched junction bases numbered 2, after V lost 3 bases and J lost 5 bases. This chain's CDR3 is CASSLGLADEQYF. The CDR3 DNA, read in part, is TGTGCCAGCAGCTTGGGACTAGCCGACGAG.

About this clone: The CDR3 is cut off 3 residues early in the read; its end comes from the germline J gene. The chain recombines TRBV19 with TRBJ2-7; 10 nucleotides agree with TRBD1. With V trimmed by 4 bases and J by 5 bases, 8 bases remained unmatched. The CDR3 consists of 15 residues. Germline V gene lookup returns CDR1 LNHDA and CDR2 SQIVND (reference sequence). CDR3 residues: CASSTPGQGLNEQYF. The CDR3 DNA, read in part, is TGTGCCAGTAGTACACCGGGACAGGGGCTAAACGAG.

For this clone: The read ends 3 residues before the CDR3 terminus; that terminus is restored from the germline J gene. The chain is built from TRBV5-4 and TRBJ2-1; D perhaps matches TRBD2 (6 bases). The CDR3 runs 16 residues. Germline lookup yields CDR1 SGHNT and CDR2 YYREEE (reference sequence). Trimming took off 0 bases at V and 6 bases at J, with 16 bases between the two ends. CDR3 protein: CASSLARGKSGNEQFF. The DNA read from the CDR3 is TGTGCCAGCAGCTTGGCCCGCGGGAAGTCGGGCAATGAG.

With regard to this clone: From the germline J gene comes the end of the CDR3, since the read stops 3 residues before it. This chain links TRBV29-1 with TRBJ2-3, with 7 bases that match TRBD2. CDR3 size: 13 residues. The V gene end was trimmed by 4 bases and the J gene end by 2 bases; junction bases not matched to a gene: 3. CDR1 and CDR2 from the germline V gene are SQVTM and ANQGSEA. CDR3 DNA, as far as it was read: TGCAGCGTTGCTGGACTAGACACAGATACG. Amino acid sequence: CSVAGLDTDT. The full CDR3 sequence reads CSVAGLDTDTQYF.

In regard to this clone: Read sequence stops 3 residues before the CDR3 end, and the germline J gene provides the missing end. The chain uses TRBV6-2 or TRBV6-3 and TRBJ1-1, with TRBD1 matching over 9 bases. CDR3 length: 13 residues. Per the germline V gene, CDR1 is MNHEY and CDR2 is SVGEGT. CDR3 DNA (partial): TGTGCCAGCAATGTCATGGGACAGGGACGG. This gives the protein CASNVMGQGR. The entire CDR3 sequence reads CASNVMGQGRAFF.

Concerning this clone: The read is 3 residues too short to cover the CDR3 end, so that end is filled in from the germline J gene. The gene calls are TRBV10-2 and TRBJ1-6; D not resolved. The V gene's germline CDR1 is WSHSY and CDR2 SAAADI. CDR3 length equals 13 residues. V was trimmed by 3 bases and J by 9 bases, leaving 9 bases between them. CDR3 region: CASSETGSSPLHF. The sequenced CDR3 bases are TGCGCCAGCAGTGAAACGGGGAGTTCACCC.

With respect to this clone: The CDR3 is cut off 3 residues early in the read; its end comes from the germline J gene. V and J are TRBV5-1 and TRBJ2-4; no firm D call. Germline V lookup: CDR1 SGHRS, CDR2 YFSETQ. The CDR3 extends over 14 amino acids. Trimming pared 5 bases from V and 8 bases from J, leaving 17 bases between. This chain's CDR3 is CASRIDGATDIQYF. The covered CDR3 bases are TGCGCCAGCAGGATAGATGGTGCCACGGACATT.

On this clone itself: The read stops 3 residues short of the end of the CDR3; the missing end is completed from the germline J gene. The chain carries TRBV7-3 and TRBJ2-3; 9 bases fit TRBD1. V lost 2 bases to trimming and J lost 2 bases; unmatched junction nucleotides: 8. Germline V lookup: CDR1 SGHTA, CDR2 FQGTGA. CDR3 size: 17 residues. CDR3 DNA (partial): TGTGCCAGCAGCTTAGACCCGACAGGGGGGTACACAGATACG. This encodes CASSLDPTGGYTDT. The full CDR3 sequence reads CASSLDPTGGYTDTQYF.

As for this clone: The read ends 3 residues early relative to the CDR3; the germline J gene fills the gap. V usage is TRBV7-3 and J usage is TRBJ2-7; 9 nucleotides match TRBD1. Germline V gene lookup returns CDR1 SGHTA and CDR2 FQGTGA. Trimming at V came to 5 bases and at J to 0 bases, leaving 2 bases not matched to a gene. This CDR3 is 14 amino acids long. The CDR3 here is CASSLTGGSYEQYF. The covered CDR3 bases are TGTGCCAGCAGCCTGACAGGGGGCTCCTACGAG.

A note on this clone: The read is 3 residues too short to cover the CDR3 end, so that end is filled in from the germline J gene. The chain recombines TRBV18 with TRBJ1-1, with D tentatively TRBD1 (6 bases). The CDR3 has 13 residues. Germline V gene data show CDR1 as KGHSH and CDR2 as LQKENI. Deletions cut 6 bases from V and 3 bases from J, with 11 bases between. CDR3 amino acids: CASSPNRDTEAFF. The sequenced CDR3 bases are TGTGCCAGCTCTCCGAACAGGGACACTGAA. Full variable domain (outside the CDR3, taken from reference TRBV18 and TRBJ1-1): NAGVMQNPRHLVRRRGQEARLRCSPMKGHSHVYWYRQLPEEGLKFMVYLQKENIIDESGMPKERFSAEFPKEGPSILRIQQVVRGDSAAYFCASSPNRDTEAFFGQGTRLTVV.

Concerning this clone: The DNA ends 3 residues before the CDR3 does, and the rest of the CDR3 is filled in from the germline J gene. This rearrangement joins TRBV19 to TRBJ2-1; TRBD1 matches 9 bases. Germline trimming cut 3 bases from V and 9 bases from J; bases unmatched to any gene: 3. CDR3 size: 13 residues. Per the germline V gene, CDR1 is LNHDA and CDR2 is SQIVND (reference sequence). This chain's CDR3 is CASSIEDRGEQFF. The sequenced part of the CDR3 DNA is TGTGCCAGTAGTATCGAGGACAGGGGTGAG. The variable domain in full, with the rest retrieved from reference TRBV19 and TRBJ2-1, is DGGITQSPKYLFRKEGQNVTLSCEQNLNHDAMYWYRQDPGQGLRLIYYSQIVNDFQKGDIAEGYSVSREKKESFPLTVTSAQKNPTAFYLCASSIEDRGEQFFGPGTRLTVL.

With regard to this clone: The sequence runs out 3 residues before the end of the CDR3; the remainder is reconstructed from the germline J gene. This CDR3 is also generated by other DNA sequences in the sample. V and J are TRBV6-2 or TRBV6-3 and TRBJ1-1; no firm D call. Deletions cut 6 bases from V and 2 bases from J, with 10 bases between. CDR3 size: 13 residues. Germline values: CDR1 MNHEY, CDR2 SVGEGT. This CDR3 is CASRRQGNTEAFF. CDR3 DNA, as far as it was read: TGTGCCAGCAGGCGGCAAGGAAACACTGAA.

Concerning this clone itself: The CDR3 end lies 3 residues beyond the end of the read and is filled in from the germline J gene. The V and J genes are TRBV20-1 and TRBJ2-1, with 8 nucleotides matching TRBD2. This CDR3 has 19 amino acids. Germline assignment: CDR1 DFQATT and CDR2 SNEGSKA (reference sequence). The J segment lost 0 bases and the V segment lost 0 bases, leaving 13 bases of the junction unmatched. CDR3: CSARDMIGTGGASYNEQFF. The part of the CDR3 DNA that was read is TGCAGTGCTAGAGATATGATCGGAACGGGGGGGGCCTCCTACAATGAG.

About this clone: Sequencing ends 3 residues short of the CDR3 end; the germline J gene provides the rest. The V and J genes are TRBV18 and TRBJ2-3, with TRBD1 matching 10 bases. Per germline, CDR1 KGHSH and CDR2 LQKENI. This CDR3 has 16 amino acids. Unmatched junction bases numbered 7, after V lost 3 bases and J lost 4 bases. The CDR3 loop is CASSPGTGAGSDTQYF. CDR3 bases read: TGTGCCAGCTCACCGGGGACAGGGGCGGGGTCAGATACG.

As for this clone: The CDR3 end falls 3 residues outside the read, so it is completed with the germline J gene. The V call is TRBV30, the J call TRBJ2-2, with 7 bases lining up with TRBD1. This CDR3 is 13 amino acids long. Germline CDR1 and CDR2: GTSNPN and SVGIG (reference sequence). CDR3 bases read: TGTGCCTGGAGTGTAGTTACAGGGGAAAAG. It yields the protein CAWSVVTGEK. The full CDR3 is CAWSVVTGEKLFF.

With regard to this clone: The CDR3 goes on 3 residues after the read ends, and that part is filled in from the germline J gene. V usage is TRBV19 and J usage is TRBJ2-4; TRBD1 aligns across 7 bases. The CDR3 loop spans 14 amino acids. The V gene's germline CDR1 is LNHDA and CDR2 SQIVND (reference sequence). The CDR3 loop is CASSTLDRARGQYF. The covered CDR3 bases are TGTGCCAGTAGTACACTAGACAGGGCTCGCGGT.

Concerning this clone itself: The observed sequence ends 3 residues before the CDR3 terminus, with the missing tail filled in from the germline J gene. J is TRBJ1-1 and V is TRBV5-6; D gene unclear. The germline V gene has CDR1 SGHDT and CDR2 YYEEEE. This CDR3 region has 12 residues. CDR3 sequence: CASSLRYAEAFF. The CDR3 bases that were read are TGTGCCAGCAGCTTGCGTTACGCGGAA.

Notes on this clone: Read data end 3 residues before the CDR3 end; the end is taken from the germline J gene. The chain carries TRBV28 and TRBJ2-7, with D possibly being TRBD1 (5 bases). The CDR3 runs to 16 residues. Germline CDR1 and CDR2: MDHEN and SYDVKM. The V end lost 6 bases, the J end lost 5 bases, and 23 bases lay between the germline ends. The CDR3 is CASSTNRFPKVNEQYF. The DNA read from the CDR3 is TGTGCCAGCAGCACCAACAGGTTTCCAAAGGTAAACGAG.

With regard to this clone: Read coverage stops 3 residues before the CDR3 terminus; the germline J gene supplies the remainder. The chain recombines TRBV20-1 with TRBJ1-1; D gene unclear. Germline CDR1 is DFQATT and CDR2 is SNEGSKA (reference sequence). This CDR3 has 12 residues. Trimming shortened V by 6 bases and J by 1 base, and 9 bases separated the two germline ends. CDR3 DNA (partial): TGCAGTGCCCGGAGGGCGAACACTGAA. This codes for CSARRANTE. The CDR3 as a whole reads CSARRANTEAFF.

In regard to this clone: Read coverage stops 3 residues before the CDR3 terminus; the germline J gene supplies the remainder. The chain couples TRBV6-2 or TRBV6-3 to TRBJ2-3; D perhaps matches TRBD1 (5 bases). Deletions cut 7 bases from V and 5 bases from J, with 16 bases between. The CDR3 contains 14 residues. Per germline, CDR1 MNHEY and CDR2 SVGEGT. The CDR3 bases that were read are TGTGCCAGCACTGCCGAGACAGCAAAAGATACG. Protein product: CASTAETAKDT. The CDR3 reads in full as CASTAETAKDTQYF.

On this clone: The read stops 3 residues short of the end of the CDR3; the missing end is completed from the germline J gene. The gene calls are TRBV5-1 and TRBJ1-3; D not certain. CDR3 length: 13 amino acids. V gave up 4 bases and J gave up 0 bases, with 5 bases separating them. Germline assignment: CDR1 SGHRS and CDR2 YFSETQ. Incomplete CDR3 DNA: TGCGCCAGCAGCGGGCTCTCTGGAAACACC. It is translated as CASSGLSGNT. The whole CDR3 sequence reads CASSGLSGNTIYF.

The sequenced part of the CDR3 DNA is TGTGCCAGCAGTTTTTCAGGGGCTAAGAGCTCCTACGAG. Its protein is CASSFSGAKSSYE. The entire CDR3 is CASSFSGAKSSYEQYF. This chain joins TRBV28 and TRBJ2-7; tentative D call: TRBD1 (6 bases). The CDR3 end is not reached by the read, which stops 3 residues before it; the germline J gene fills it in. Germline loops: CDR1 MDHEN, CDR2 SYDVKM. The CDR3 extends over 16 amino acids. V gave up 3 bases and J gave up 0 bases, with 15 bases separating them.

A remark on this clone: The sequenced fragment ends 3 residues before the CDR3 boundary, so the rest is inferred from the germline J gene. The V and J genes are TRBV7-3 and TRBJ2-7, with 8 bases identical to TRBD2. Germline trimming cut 5 bases from V and 6 bases from J; bases unmatched to any gene: 12. This CDR3 contains 15 residues. In germline, CDR1 is SGHTA, CDR2 FQGTGA. The CDR3 loop reads CASSLLAGAYSEQYF. The DNA read from the CDR3 is TGTGCCAGCAGCCTCCTAGCGGGCGCCTACTCCGAG. The whole variable domain, remainder taken from reference TRBV7-3 and TRBJ2-7, is GAGVSQTPSNKVTEKGKYVELRCDPISGHTALYWYRQSLGQGPEFLIYFQGTGAADDSGLPNDRFFAVRPEGSVSTLKIQRTERGDSAVYLCASSLLAGAYSEQYFGPGTRLTVT.

Here the CDR3 reads CASSERLPRDYGYTF. The DNA read from the CDR3 is TGTGCCAGCAGTGAGAGGTTGCCGAGGGACTATGGC. The chain links TRBV6-1 to TRBJ1-2; no clear D. The read is 3 residues too short to cover the CDR3 end, so that end is filled in from the germline J gene. The CDR3 sequence is 15 residues long. Trimming took off 3 bases at V and 3 bases at J, with 14 bases between the two ends. Per germline, CDR1 MNHNS and CDR2 SASEGT.

Remarks on this clone: Sequencing ends 3 residues short of the CDR3 end; the germline J gene provides the rest. V and J are TRBV7-8 and TRBJ1-5, with 10 nucleotides matching TRBD1. V gave up 2 bases and J gave up 4 bases; unmatched junction bases: 8. Germline CDR1 and CDR2: SGHVS and FQNEAQ. The CDR3 runs to 17 residues. CDR3 DNA, as far as it was read: TGTGCCAGCAGCTTACTCTATGGGACAGGGGCTAATCAGCCC. Translated, it gives CASSLLYGTGANQP. The entire CDR3 is CASSLLYGTGANQPQHF.

The CDR3 bases that were read are TGTGCCAGCCTGCCTGTGAGAGCCGACGAG. This gives the protein CASLPVRADE. The full CDR3 protein reads CASLPVRADEQYF. This chain joins TRBV11-3 and TRBJ2-7; no clear D gene. Coverage ceases 3 residues before the CDR3 finishes, and the germline J gene fills in the end. The CDR3 loop spans 13 amino acids. Germline V gives CDR1 SGHNT, CDR2 YENEEA. Trimming cost V 8 bases and J 5 bases, with 16 bases left between them.

A word on this clone: The sequence runs out 3 residues before the end of the CDR3; the remainder is reconstructed from the germline J gene. The chain combines TRBV5-1 with TRBJ2-3, with D unclear. V shed 0 bases and J shed 0 bases, with 8 bases lying between them. Germline-derived CDR1 and CDR2 are SGHRS and YFSETQ. The CDR3 consists of 15 residues. The part of the CDR3 DNA that was read is TGCGCCAGCAGCTTGGCAGGTGACAGCACAGATACG. It translates to CASSLAGDSTDT. The full CDR3 sequence reads CASSLAGDSTDTQYF.

The CDR3 DNA, read in part, is TGTGCCTGGAGTAATGAGGAGACAGGCCTAATTAACTATGGC. Protein product: CAWSNEETGLINYG. The entire CDR3 protein is CAWSNEETGLINYGYTF. The chain is built from TRBV30 and TRBJ1-2; tentatively, D is TRBD1 (6 bases). Coverage ceases 3 residues before the CDR3 finishes, and the germline J gene fills in the end. Germline CDR1 is GTSNPN and CDR2 is SVGIG (reference sequence). This CDR3 contains 17 residues. The ends were cut back, 2 bases at V and 1 base at J, with 20 bases in the middle.